Given below is one TCR beta chain in context. Its target is not known. V was clipped by 5 bases and J by 7 bases; unmatched bases: 10. Germline CDR1 LGHDT, CDR2 YNNKEL (reference sequence). This CDR3 spans 15 amino acids. These data are taken from a study of identical twins. General study findings and limits: Models underestimated how often monozygotic twins shared out-of-frame TCR alpha. It was possible that invariant MAIT and iNKT cells partly confounded the zero-insertion analyses.

TCRdb re-analysed the 5' RACE reads in MiXCR, keeping a single row per CDR3 protein. The data show 500,000 to 650,000 distinct CDR3 sequences, roughly 6.6% seen once. This sample was also put to use in a study of yellow fever vaccine responses in identical twins. From that second work: Reportedly, twins' vaccine T cell responses looked partly convergent and partly personalized.

Sequencing was done on a sample of PBMCs. The clonotype was recovered from a young woman in good health. The chain combines TRBV3-1 with TRBJ2-1; TRBD1 matches 8 bases. The chain's CDR3 is CASSEALGQGNEQFF. CDR3 DNA sequence: TGTGCCAGCAGCGAAGCTTTAGGACAGGGAAATGAGCAGTTCTTC.